The 24 T cell receptor beta chains presented below share a single source sample, sequenced in a study of T cell responses to AZD1222 COVID-19 vaccine (dated by TCRdb to the early 2020s). This specimen's time point label, per the study, means: baseline before first vaccination. Library construction relied on the immunoSEQ multiplex PCR assay. Not all clones reach the TCRdb copy of this immuneACCESS table, which keeps in-frame sequences only. Checked studies attribute under half of the gap to unresolved V genes and leave the rest unexplained. The sample profile shows more than 75,000 clones; about 90% of them were found once. Approximately 8.3% of the sample goes to the ten largest clones. Sequenced here: peripheral blood, sampled on day 0 of AZD1222 vaccination. The origin of the receptors is an adult in good health.

Only a few counts were recorded for this clone. The V call is TRBV15, the J call TRBJ1-2; D may be TRBD1 (6 bases). CDR1 and CDR2 from the germline V gene are LNHNV and YYDKDF (reference sequence). The CDR3 consists of 15 residues. V lost 4 bases to trimming and J lost 6 bases, with 18 bases between them. The CDR3 DNA is TGTGCCACCAGCAAATCCAGAGAGGGGGACGATGGCTACACCTTC. Translating it yields CATSKSREGDDGYTF.

The genes are TRBV9 and TRBJ2-7, with TRBD1 matching 7 bases. J lost 6 bases, V lost 4 bases, and 13 bases had no gene match. CDR1 SGDLS and CDR2 YYNGEE come from the germline V gene. CDR3 length equals 15 residues. The DNA for the CDR3 is TGTGCCAGCAGCCTAACGACAGGGTTTGGCGTCGAGCAGTACTTC. This translates into CASSLTTGFGVEQYF.

CDR3 region: CASSQGPGQGLNEKLFF. The CDR3 nucleotides are TGTGCCAGCAGCCAGGGGCCGGGACAGGGCCTTAATGAAAAACTGTTTTTT. The chain carries TRBV4-2 and TRBJ1-4; 9 bases agree with TRBD1. V was clipped by 3 bases and J by 4 bases; unmatched bases: 9. Germline CDR1 LGHNA, CDR2 YNFKEQ. There are 17 residues in the CDR3.

The rearrangement uses TRBV30 and TRBJ2-1; unclear D gene. V was shortened by 1 base and J by 6 bases, with 4 bases between the two germline ends. In germline, CDR1 is GTSNPN, CDR2 SVGIG (reference sequence). The CDR3 is 11 residues long. The CDR3 DNA reads TGTGCCTGGAGTGGAGTCAATGAGCAGTTCTTC. Its protein product is CAWSGVNEQFF.

The chain carries TRBV5-1 and TRBJ2-1, with TRBD2 matching over 15 bases. The germline V gene has CDR1 SGHRS and CDR2 YFSETQ. This CDR3 comprises 19 residues. V trimming: 4 bases; J trimming: 6 bases; junction bases outside the gene matches: 14. CDR3 sequence reads: CASSPPGLAGGVVANEQFF. As DNA, the CDR3 is TGCGCCAGCAGCCCTCCGGGACTAGCGGGAGGAGTCGTTGCCAATGAGCAGTTCTTC.

The V gene is TRBV6-2 or TRBV6-3, the J gene TRBJ1-5; D might be TRBD1 (6 bases). CDR3 length equals 15 residues. The V and J ends lost 5 bases and 2 bases respectively, with 13 bases between them. CDR1 and CDR2 from the germline V gene are MNHEY and SVGEGT. The CDR3 DNA reads as TGTGCCAGCAGTAAACAGGGTGGAGGCAATCAGCCCCAGCATTTT. This translates into CASSKQGGGNQPQHF.

The chain is built from TRBV27 and TRBJ1-3; D not certain. Germline CDR1 MNHEY, CDR2 SMNVEV (reference sequence). The CDR3 is 13 residues long. Trimming shortened V by 0 bases and J by 4 bases, and 4 bases separated the two germline ends. The CDR3 protein is CASSLSPGNTIYF. The CDR3 DNA reads TGTGCCAGCAGTTTATCTCCCGGAAACACCATATATTTT.

The V and J genes are TRBV4-3 and TRBJ1-4; 9 bases map to TRBD1. In germline, CDR1 is LGHNA, CDR2 YSLEER. The length of the CDR3 is 15 residues. V shed 2 bases, J shed 8 bases, and the junction held 6 bases outside the gene matches. The CDR3 loop reads CASSQFGTGYEKLFF. DNA of the CDR3: TGCGCCAGCAGCCAATTCGGGACAGGGTACGAAAAACTGTTTTTT.

V usage is TRBV28 and J usage is TRBJ1-3; D gene ambiguous. This CDR3 has 15 residues. V was cut by 6 bases and J by 1 base, with 13 bases left in between. Germline V gives CDR1 MDHEN, CDR2 SYDVKM. The CDR3 here is CASSPPGRSGNTIYF. DNA for the CDR3: TGTGCCAGCAGCCCGCCGGGGAGGTCTGGAAACACCATATATTTT.

CDR3 DNA: TGCGCCAGCAGCCACGGACCTAGCGGGAGCTCCTACGAGCAGTACTTC. It yields the protein CASSHGPSGSSYEQYF. The rearrangement joins TRBV4-1 to TRBJ2-7; 10 bases map to TRBD2. Germline V gives CDR1 MGHRA, CDR2 YSYEKL. V lost 3 bases, J lost 0 bases, and 5 bases stayed unmatched. CDR3 size: 16 residues.

This chain uses TRBV4-2 with TRBJ1-6, with TRBD1 identical over 11 bases. In germline, CDR1 is LGHNA, CDR2 YNFKEQ. The CDR3 extends over 18 amino acids. The J segment lost 6 bases and the V segment lost 4 bases, leaving 11 bases of the junction unmatched. CDR3 region: CASSPASSGQGANSPLHF. DNA of the CDR3: TGTGCCAGCAGCCCTGCCAGTAGCGGACAGGGGGCTAATTCACCCCTCCACTTT.

J is TRBJ1-6 and V is TRBV5-3; D is uncertain. Being an ORF, TRBV5-3 has a function that is uncertain. Trimming pared 5 bases from V and 9 bases from J, leaving 12 bases between. CDR3 size: 13 residues. Written as DNA, the CDR3 is TGTGCCAGAAGGGTCAGCAAGGTTTCACCCCTCCACTTT. Protein: CARRVSKVSPLHF.

This chain links TRBV5-1 with TRBJ1-2; D may be TRBD1 (5 bases). Germline values: CDR1 SGHRS, CDR2 YFSETQ. Between the trimmed V and J ends, which lost 0 bases and 2 bases, there was a span of 8 bases. The CDR3 spans 14 residues. The CDR3 here is CASSLDGGNYGYTF. The CDR3 nucleotides read TGCGCCAGCAGCTTGGACGGGGGAAACTATGGCTACACCTTC.

The chain recombines TRBV19 with TRBJ1-4; 8 nucleotides agree with TRBD1. The CDR3 runs 15 residues. The V gene end was trimmed by 0 bases and the J gene end by 5 bases; junction bases not matched to a gene: 2. CDR1 and CDR2 (germline): LNHDA, SQIVND (reference sequence). The CDR3 spells CASSIDRQGNEKLFF. CDR3 DNA: TGTGCCAGTAGTATAGATCGACAGGGGAATGAAAAACTGTTTTTT.

This clone occurred once. This sequence joins TRBV12-2 and TRBJ2-7; the D call of TRBD1 is as the table states it, not checked on the DNA. TRBV12-2 is classified as a pseudogene. The CDR3 totals 15 residues. CDR3 sequence (DNA): TGTGCAAGTCGTCTCCGGGACAGGGGTCCGGACGAGCAGTACTTC. As protein: CASRLRDRGPDEQYF.

The V call is TRBV2, the J call TRBJ1-4; no reliable D call. The CDR3 is 13 residues long. CDR1 is SNHLY and CDR2 is FYNNEI in the germline V gene. Trimming took off 5 bases at V and 8 bases at J, with 12 bases between the two ends. CDR3: CASSSRGGEKLFF. The CDR3, as DNA: TGTGCCAGCAGTTCCCGGGGAGGCGAAAAACTGTTTTTT.

The genes are TRBV12-3 or TRBV12-4 and TRBJ1-2; D uncertain. The length of the CDR3 is 13 residues. V was trimmed by 6 bases and J by 2 bases, leaving 10 bases between them. The CDR3: CASSGLQNYGYTF. The CDR3 coding sequence is TGTGCCAGCAGCGGGTTACAGAACTATGGCTACACCTTC.

This chain joins TRBV6-5 and TRBJ2-7, with TRBD2 identical over 8 bases. CDR1 and CDR2 (germline): MNHEY, SVGAGI. The CDR3 is 14 amino acids. With 6 bases clipped from V and 2 bases from J, the junction kept 6 bases outside the gene matches. The DNA for the CDR3 is TGTGCCAGCAGCCCAGCGGGAGTAACCTACGAGCAGTACTTC. It yields the protein CASSPAGVTYEQYF.

V usage is TRBV6-2 or TRBV6-3 and J usage is TRBJ2-7; D call uncertain. The CDR3 contains 13 residues. With 2 bases removed from V and 3 bases from J, the gap between germline ends came to 8 bases. Looked up from germline, CDR1 is MNHEY and CDR2 is SVGEGT. For the CDR3, the DNA is TGTGCCAGCAGTTACGGGCAGAGCTACGAGCAGTACTTC. It is translated as CASSYGQSYEQYF.

The chain recombines TRBV24-1 with TRBJ1-2; D unclear. Trimming removed 2 bases from V and 4 bases from J, with 13 bases in between. The CDR3 sequence is 15 residues long. Looked up from germline, CDR1 is KGHDR and CDR2 is SFDVKD. The chain's CDR3 is CATSDYSEQIYGYTF. The CDR3 nucleotides read TGTGCCACCAGTGATTATTCGGAACAGATCTATGGCTACACCTTC.

J is TRBJ1-2 and V is TRBV27; 8 bases line up with TRBD1. The J segment lost 4 bases and the V segment lost 3 bases, leaving 1 base of the junction unmatched. The germline gives CDR1 MNHEY, CDR2 SMNVEV (reference sequence). The CDR3 contains 13 residues. The CDR3 sequence is CASSFGTGYGYTF. The CDR3 region has the DNA TGTGCCAGCAGTTTTGGGACAGGCTATGGCTACACCTTC.

The V gene is TRBV15, the J gene TRBJ2-2; TRBD1 or TRBD2 may be the D gene (5 bases each). Deletions cut 1 base from V and 6 bases from J, with 9 bases between. Germline-derived CDR1 and CDR2 are LNHNV and YYDKDF (reference sequence). CDR3 length: 14 residues. The CDR3 is CATSRAGPAGELFF. CDR3 DNA sequence: TGTGCCACCAGCAGAGCGGGACCCGCCGGGGAGCTGTTTTTT. Full variable domain (rest looked up from reference TRBV15 and TRBJ2-2): DAMVIQNPRYQVTQFGKPVTLSCSQTLNHNVMYWYQQKSSQAPKLLFHYYDKDFNNEADTPDNFQSRRPNTSFCFLDIRSPGLGDTAMYLCATSRAGPAGELFFGEGSRLTVL.

The rearrangement uses TRBV7-2 and TRBJ2-5, with a weak D call TRBD2 (6 bases). Trimming removed 3 bases from V and 7 bases from J, with 18 bases in between. The CDR3 extends over 15 amino acids. Looked up from germline, CDR1 is SGHTA and CDR2 is FQGNSA. Here the CDR3 DNA reads TGTGCCAGCAGCTTCGATAGCGGAACCCTGGGGACCCAGTACTTC. Its translation is CASSFDSGTLGTQYF.

J is TRBJ1-3 and V is TRBV5-1; D is ambiguous. V was pared by 5 bases and J by 0 bases, with 12 bases between. Germline CDR1 is SGHRS and CDR2 is YFSETQ. CDR3 length: 15 amino acids. CDR3 sequence reads: CASSPRTDSGNTIYF. The CDR3 coding sequence is TGCGCCAGCAGTCCCCGGACGGACTCTGGAAACACCATATATTTT. The full variable domain, in which reference TRBV5-1 and TRBJ1-3 provide the parts outside the CDR3, is KAGVTQTPRYLIKTRGQQVTLSCSPISGHRSVSWYQQTPGQGLQFLFEYFSETQRNKGNFPGRFSGRQFSNSRSEMNVSTLELGDSALYLCASSPRTDSGNTIYFGEGSWLTVV.